This TCR beta chain was recovered during a study of CXCR3-negative and CXCR3-positive naive CD8 T cells. Study-wide findings and caveats: Greater hydrophobicity was found in TRB CDR3s of CXCR3-positive naive cells than of CXCR3-negative naive cells. The study found CXCR3 expression partially decreased after cryopreservation and ran most assays on fresh PBMCs.

CDR1 is SGHRS and CDR2 is YFSETQ in the germline V gene. There are 15 residues in the CDR3. Turning to this clonotype: No antigen is known for it.

Each CD8+ T cell subset was flow-sorted in triplicate. Every sort contained approximately 300,000 cells. TRB cDNA was prepared as libraries by UMI-labeled 5' RACE. TCRdb re-called the 5' RACE reads, yielding one record per CDR3 amino acid sequence without DNA. Its table records 75,000 to 95,000 distinct CDR3 sequences. The V gene is TRBV5-1, the J gene TRBJ2-1. The receptor comes from a human donor in good health. Some clones in this sample may be carry-over from other donors' samples. What was sequenced was naive CXCR3- CD8+ T cells from blood. The subset was: CD45RO-CCR7+CD27+CD95- naive CD8+ T cells lacking CXCR3 (TNR3-). The CDR3 region is CASSLGSGTYNEQFF.